Given below is one TCR beta chain in context. No antigen is known for it. With 60 Vbeta and 13 Jbeta primers, the PCR was carried out. Some clones are missing from TCRdb's copy, which holds only in-frame ones; the method was immunoSEQ multiplex PCR. Seen here are approximately 77,000 clones, about 71% observed once, and the top ten hold less than 8%. Germline V gene data show CDR1 as SGHRS and CDR2 as YFSETQ. The V end was cut by 0 bases, the J end by 6 bases, with 15 bases between. The CDR3 sequence is 15 residues long. The data derive from a study of cytomegalovirus exposure and HLA in healthy donors. Study-wide background: Most genotyped donors, about four fifths of more than 300, had Caucasian-associated genetic ancestry.

Study-wide points: An Asian-associated ancestry cluster reportedly showed fewer N-insertions than the roughly 670-donor mean in a later analysis. Earlier analysis looked at TCR beta V segments, and most were productive about 87% or about 30% of the time. Whilst most TCR sequences proved rare, a subset of public TCRs occurred across many donors.

The chain combines TRBV5-1 with TRBJ1-2, with D possibly matching TRBD1 (6 bases). This receptor was taken from a woman aged 35 to 49 in good health and CMV-seronegative. The specimen sequenced was PBMCs. The CDR3 region is CASSLAAGAEDGYTF. The CDR3 region has the DNA TGCGCCAGCAGCTTGGCGGCGGGGGCGGAGGATGGCTACACCTTC. Drawing the rest from reference TRBV5-1 and TRBJ1-2, the complete variable domain is KAGVTQTPRYLIKTRGQQVTLSCSPISGHRSVSWYQQTPGQGLQFLFEYFSETQRNKGNFPGRFSGRQFSNSRSEMNVSTLELGDSALYLCASSLAAGAEDGYTFGSGTRLTVV.